These T cell receptor beta chains were read from a single sample in a study of CD4 T cells in relation to SARS-CoV-2 and coronaviruses. Using immunoSEQ multiplex PCR, the repertoire was profiled, and TCRdb retains in-frame clones only, with some absent. The sample records approximately 59,000 clones, 85% to 90% being singletons. The specimen sequenced was memory CD4+ T cells from PBMCs. All receptors come from a human donor in good health. Both conserved end residues are part of each CDR3. The D gene is left open where the match is weak. Clone size is shown for a subset of rows, as once, few, many or a class of expanded clone.

clone size: once; J gene: TRBJ1-1; D gene: NA; V gene: TRBV12-3/TRBV12-4; CDR3 DNA: TGTGCCAGCAGTTTATCAGGAAGGATAGCTTTCTTT; CDR3 protein: CASSLSGRIAFF
clone size: NA; J gene: TRBJ1-2; D gene: NA; V gene: TRBV7-9; CDR3 DNA: TGTGCCAGCAGCGGATCAGGGGACGGCTACACCTTC; CDR3 protein: CASSGSGDGYTF
clone size: NA; J gene: TRBJ2-2; D gene: TRBD2; V gene: TRBV27; CDR3 DNA: TGTGCCAGCAGTCTAGCGGGGTTCAACACCGGGGAGCTGTTTTTT; CDR3 protein: CASSLAGFNTGELFF
clone size: NA; J gene: TRBJ2-1; D gene: NA; V gene: TRBV25-1; CDR3 DNA: TGTGCCAGCAGCATCCCCCCCGGGACTGGATCCAATGAGCAGTTCTTC; CDR3 protein: CASSIPPGTGSNEQFF
clone size: NA; J gene: TRBJ2-3; D gene: NA; V gene: TRBV5-1; CDR3 DNA: TGCGCCAGCAGCCGCGACAGGAGGAGCACAGATACGCAGTATTTT; CDR3 protein: CASSRDRRSTDTQYF
clone size: NA; J gene: TRBJ1-5; D gene: NA; V gene: TRBV30; CDR3 DNA: TGTGCCTGGAGCTACGCAGGTAATAGCAATCAGCCCCAGCATTTT; CDR3 protein: CAWSYAGNSNQPQHF
clone size: NA; J gene: TRBJ2-3; D gene: TRBD2; V gene: TRBV7-8; CDR3 DNA: TGTGCCAGCAGCGCATGGACTAGCGGCAGCACAGATACGCAGTATTTT; CDR3 protein: CASSAWTSGSTDTQYF
clone size: NA; J gene: TRBJ1-4; D gene: TRBD1; V gene: TRBV7-2; CDR3 DNA: TGTGCCAGCAGCGACCCGGGACAGGGGACGGAAAAACTGTTTTTT; CDR3 protein: CASSDPGQGTEKLFF
clone size: NA; J gene: TRBJ1-5; D gene: NA; V gene: TRBV19; CDR3 DNA: TGTGCCAGTAGTATGACCCTCGGGGGAAGGGGCAATCAGCCCCAGCATTTT; CDR3 protein: CASSMTLGGRGNQPQHF
clone size: once; J gene: TRBJ1-1; D gene: NA; V gene: TRBV5-1; CDR3 DNA: TGCGCCAGCAGCCGTTCAATGAACACTGAAGCTTTCTTT; CDR3 protein: CASSRSMNTEAFF
clone size: NA; J gene: TRBJ2-5; D gene: TRBD2; V gene: TRBV5-1; CDR3 DNA: TGCGCCAGCAGCCCCGGGACTAACCAAGAGACCCAGTACTTC; CDR3 protein: CASSPGTNQETQYF
clone size: NA; J gene: TRBJ2-3; D gene: NA; V gene: TRBV10-1; CDR3 DNA: TGCGCCAGCAGTCTGGGGATCGATACGCAGTATTTT; CDR3 protein: CASSLGIDTQYF
clone size: NA; J gene: TRBJ2-3; D gene: TRBD2; V gene: TRBV4-1; CDR3 DNA: TGCGCCAGCAGCCAAGGGGACTACCCGGGCTCCACAGATACGCAGTATTTT; CDR3 protein: CASSQGDYPGSTDTQYF
clone size: NA; J gene: TRBJ1-3; D gene: NA; V gene: TRBV5-4; CDR3 DNA: TGTGCCAGCAGCTTGGAGGGTTCTGGAAACACCATATATTTT; CDR3 protein: CASSLEGSGNTIYF
clone size: NA; J gene: TRBJ1-2; D gene: NA; V gene: TRBV12-3/TRBV12-4; CDR3 DNA: TGTGCCAGCAGTCCACAGTATAACTATGGCTACACCTTC; CDR3 protein: CASSPQYNYGYTF
clone size: once; J gene: TRBJ2-1; D gene: NA; V gene: TRBV21-1; CDR3 DNA: TGTGCCAGCAGCAAAATAAAAGGCGGATTCTTC; CDR3 protein: CASSKIKGGFF
clone size: few; J gene: TRBJ1-1; D gene: NA; V gene: TRBV9; CDR3 DNA: TGTGCCAGCAGCGTAGAGCGGGGAACTGAAGCTTTCTTT; CDR3 protein: CASSVERGTEAFF
clone size: NA; J gene: TRBJ1-1; D gene: TRBD1; V gene: TRBV19; CDR3 DNA: TGTGCCACTCACAGGGGCACGGAGACTGAAGCTTTCTTT; CDR3 protein: CATHRGTETEAFF
clone size: NA; J gene: TRBJ1-2; D gene: NA; V gene: TRBV2; CDR3 DNA: TGTGCCACTACGGCGGGCGCGCTATACTATGGCTACACCTTC; CDR3 protein: CATTAGALYYGYTF
clone size: NA; J gene: TRBJ2-1; D gene: TRBD1; V gene: TRBV2; CDR3 DNA: TGTGCCAGCAGTGTGAACAGGGGGCTGGATGAGCAGTTCTTC; CDR3 protein: CASSVNRGLDEQFF
clone size: NA; J gene: TRBJ1-2; D gene: NA; V gene: TRBV12-3/TRBV12-4; CDR3 DNA: TGTGCCAGCGGTTGGCGCTATGGCTACACCTTC; CDR3 protein: CASGWRYGYTF
clone size: NA; J gene: TRBJ2-5; D gene: TRBD1; V gene: TRBV19; CDR3 DNA: TGTGCCAGTAGTTCCCGGACAGGGGGGGAGGAGACCCAGTACTTC; CDR3 protein: CASSSRTGGEETQYF
clone size: NA; J gene: TRBJ1-2; D gene: NA; V gene: TRBV30; CDR3 DNA: TGTGCCTGGACTCTCCCCGGGACGAACTATGGCTACACCTTC; CDR3 protein: CAWTLPGTNYGYTF
clone size: medium-sized; J gene: TRBJ1-3; D gene: NA; V gene: TRBV11-2; CDR3 DNA: TGTGCCAGCAGCTCCACCCGAGGGGGAAACACCATATATTTT; CDR3 protein: CASSSTRGGNTIYF
clone size: NA; J gene: TRBJ1-6; D gene: NA; V gene: TRBV5-4; CDR3 DNA: TGTGCCAGCAGCCTTTTGACAGGTGATACTTCACCCCTCCACTTT; CDR3 protein: CASSLLTGDTSPLHF
clone size: NA; J gene: TRBJ1-1; D gene: NA; V gene: TRBV4-1; CDR3 DNA: TGCGCCAGCAGCCAAGAGCCGGGGCCCATGAACACTGAAGCTTTCTTT; CDR3 protein: CASSQEPGPMNTEAFF
clone size: NA; J gene: TRBJ2-1; D gene: NA; V gene: TRBV6-2/TRBV6-3; CDR3 DNA: TGTGCCAGCAGTTATCGAATCAATGAGCAGTTCTTC; CDR3 protein: CASSYRINEQFF
clone size: NA; J gene: TRBJ1-5; D gene: NA; V gene: TRBV3-1/TRBV3-2; CDR3 DNA: TGTGCCAGCAGCCAAGAAGGAGGGTATCAGCCCCAGCATTTT; CDR3 protein: CASSQEGGYQPQHF
clone size: once; J gene: TRBJ2-5; D gene: TRBD2; V gene: TRBV5-1; CDR3 DNA: TGCGCCAGCAGCTTTGGGACTAGCGGGGGACAAGAGACCCAGTACTTC; CDR3 protein: CASSFGTSGGQETQYF
clone size: once; J gene: TRBJ2-5; D gene: TRBD1; V gene: TRBV5-1; CDR3 DNA: TGCGCCAGCAGCATTACCGGGACAGGGGGCTTGGAGACCCAGTACTTC; CDR3 protein: CASSITGTGGLETQYF
clone size: few; J gene: TRBJ1-4; D gene: NA; V gene: TRBV29-1; CDR3 DNA: TGCAGCGTTGTCGGGGGGAATGAAAAACTGTTTTTT; CDR3 protein: CSVVGGNEKLFF
clone size: NA; J gene: TRBJ2-3; D gene: TRBD1; V gene: TRBV7-2; CDR3 DNA: TGTGCCAGCAGTATCCAGGGGGCAACAGATACGCAGTATTTT; CDR3 protein: CASSIQGATDTQYF
clone size: NA; J gene: TRBJ1-1; D gene: NA; V gene: TRBV19; CDR3 DNA: TGTGCCAGTAGCAAAGAGGGCCCTGAAGCTTTCTTT; CDR3 protein: CASSKEGPEAFF
clone size: NA; J gene: TRBJ1-5; D gene: NA; V gene: TRBV10-3; CDR3 DNA: TGTGCCAGTCAACCGGGCATAAATCAGCCCCAGCATTTT; CDR3 protein: CASQPGINQPQHF
clone size: NA; J gene: TRBJ2-1; D gene: TRBD2; V gene: TRBV10-3; CDR3 DNA: TGTGCCATCAGTGAGCCCGGGATGCGGGAGGATAATGAGCAGTTCTTC; CDR3 protein: CAISEPGMREDNEQFF
clone size: NA; J gene: TRBJ2-7; D gene: NA; V gene: TRBV6-5; CDR3 DNA: TGTGCCAGCAGTAGGGATGGGGGTGGGGTGCAGTACTTC; CDR3 protein: CASSRDGGGVQYF
clone size: once; J gene: TRBJ1-5; D gene: NA; V gene: TRBV4-3; CDR3 DNA: TGCGCCAGCAGCCAAGTACATAGCAATCAGCCCCAGCATTTT; CDR3 protein: CASSQVHSNQPQHF
clone size: NA; J gene: TRBJ1-5; D gene: NA; V gene: TRBV18; CDR3 DNA: TGTGCCAGCTCACCCGGGACACCCTATAGCAATCAGCCCCAGCATTTT; CDR3 protein: CASSPGTPYSNQPQHF
clone size: NA; J gene: TRBJ1-3; D gene: NA; V gene: TRBV2; CDR3 DNA: TGTGCCAGCAGTGACAGACAGGAGCCCTCTGGAAACACCATATATTTT; CDR3 protein: CASSDRQEPSGNTIYF
clone size: NA; J gene: TRBJ1-4; D gene: TRBD1; V gene: TRBV5-1; CDR3 DNA: TGCGCCAGCAGCCCAGGACAGGGAGGTGAAAAACTGTTTTTT; CDR3 protein: CASSPGQGGEKLFF
clone size: NA; J gene: TRBJ2-2; D gene: NA; V gene: TRBV2; CDR3 DNA: TGTGCCAGCAGTGTGTATTGGGAGTCCGGGGAGCTGTTTTTT; CDR3 protein: CASSVYWESGELFF
clone size: NA; J gene: TRBJ1-1; D gene: NA; V gene: TRBV7-2; CDR3 DNA: TGTGCCAGCAAAAAACCCGCCACGGAAGCTTTCTTT; CDR3 protein: CASKKPATEAFF
clone size: NA; J gene: TRBJ1-5; D gene: NA; V gene: TRBV3-1/TRBV3-2; CDR3 DNA: TGTGCCAGCAGCCCCTTCGCGTTTCCCCAGCATTTT; CDR3 protein: CASSPFAFPQHF
clone size: NA; J gene: TRBJ1-1; D gene: NA; V gene: TRBV6-1; CDR3 DNA: TGTGCCAGCAGTGAAGTCCGGGGCACTGAAGCTTTCTTT; CDR3 protein: CASSEVRGTEAFF
clone size: once; J gene: TRBJ2-4; D gene: NA; V gene: TRBV21-1; CDR3 DNA: TGTGCCAGCAGCTCTCATATATTCGAGTTTGGAGCCAAAAACATTCAGTACTTC; CDR3 protein: CASSSHIFEFGAKNIQYF
clone size: NA; J gene: TRBJ2-2; D gene: NA; V gene: TRBV27; CDR3 DNA: TGTGCCAGCAGTTTACCTGGGGGCACCGGGGAGCTGTTTTTT; CDR3 protein: CASSLPGGTGELFF
clone size: NA; J gene: TRBJ2-7; D gene: NA; V gene: TRBV10-3; CDR3 DNA: TGTGCCATCAGTGAGTCTGCCAAGGGACCCTACGAGCAGTACTTC; CDR3 protein: CAISESAKGPYEQYF
clone size: NA; J gene: TRBJ1-3; D gene: NA; V gene: TRBV5-1; CDR3 DNA: TGCGCCAGCAGCTCGACAGGTTCGGACGGAAACACCATATATTTT; CDR3 protein: CASSSTGSDGNTIYF
clone size: once; J gene: TRBJ2-7; D gene: NA; V gene: TRBV6-6; CDR3 DNA: TGTGCCAGCAGCCGGGCCCTTGGTGGCGAGCAGTACTTC; CDR3 protein: CASSRALGGEQYF
clone size: NA; J gene: TRBJ2-7; D gene: NA; V gene: TRBV5-8; CDR3 DNA: TGTGCCAGCAGCTTGGCAGGAGAAACCTACTACGAGCAGTACTTC; CDR3 protein: CASSLAGETYYEQYF
clone size: NA; J gene: TRBJ2-7; D gene: TRBD1; V gene: TRBV28; CDR3 DNA: TGTGCCAGCAGTCCCGCTGGACAGGGCGGAAACGAGCAGTACTTC; CDR3 protein: CASSPAGQGGNEQYF
clone size: NA; J gene: TRBJ1-6; D gene: NA; V gene: TRBV5-4; CDR3 DNA: TGTGCCAGCGCCCAACAGGGAGAGAGTTCACCCCTCCACTTT; CDR3 protein: CASAQQGESSPLHF